This is a list of T cell receptor beta chains from one sample in a study of graft-versus-host responses after intestinal transplantation. Produced via immunoSEQ multiplex PCR; TCRdb's table is partial and in-frame only. This table has approximately 90,000 clones, 90% to 95% appearing once. Which antigens these TCRs recognize remains unknown. Here the sequenced sample was unstimulated CD8+ T cells sorted from spleen or lymph node cells, taken before intestinal transplant. The receptors shown here come from a human donor who received an intestinal transplant. Each CDR3 is given with its conserved first and last residue. D genes are given only for firm matches.

D gene,J gene,V gene,CDR3 DNA,CDR3 protein
-,TRBJ2-7,TRBV7-9,TGTGCCAGCAGCTTAGTGGGCCTGGCAGGGGACTACGAGCAGTACTTC,CASSLVGLAGDYEQYF
TRBD1,TRBJ2-7,TRBV15,TGTGCCACCAGCACCCGGGACAGTTCCTACGAGCAGTACTTC,CATSTRDSSYEQYF
-,TRBJ2-7,TRBV29-1,TGCAGCGGGACGGTTGGCTCCTACGAGCAGTACTTC,CSGTVGSYEQYF
TRBD2,TRBJ2-3,TRBV4-2,TGTGCCAGCAGCCAAGGCGGACTAGCGGGAGTGTCGGGTACAGATACGCAGTATTTT,CASSQGGLAGVSGTDTQYF
TRBD1,TRBJ2-2,TRBV7-6,TGTGCCAGCAGCTTCGGGGAGGTGGGACCAGGGGGCAGTAACACCGGGGAGCTGTTTTTT,CASSFGEVGPGGSNTGELFF
TRBD2,TRBJ2-1,TRBV6-1,TGTGCCAGCGGACTAGCGGGGCATGAGCAGTTCTTC,CASGLAGHEQFF
-,TRBJ2-1,TRBV30,TGTGCCTGGAGTGCCTGGGGTTTGACAAGCTCCTACAATGAGCAGTTCTTC,CAWSAWGLTSSYNEQFF
-,TRBJ2-6,TRBV5-5,TGTGCCAGCAGCCTAGGACCGTCTTCTGGGGCCAACGTCCTGACTTTC,CASSLGPSSGANVLTF
-,TRBJ2-2,TRBV19,TGTGCCAGAATTGACGGGAACACCGGGGAGCTGTTTTTT,CARIDGNTGELFF
-,TRBJ2-7,TRBV7-9,TGTGCCAGCAGCTTGGCCCCCGGCGGGGACTGGGACTTC,CASSLAPGGDWDF
-,TRBJ1-4,TRBV9,TGTGCCAGCGGCTCCGAGGGGGAAAAACTGTTTTTT,CASGSEGEKLFF
-,TRBJ2-1,TRBV18,TGTGCCAGCTCACCCCCAGACAGGCCGTCGTACAATGAGCAGTTCTTC,CASSPPDRPSYNEQFF
TRBD2,TRBJ2-1,TRBV11-2,TGTGCCAGCAGCTTAGCGGGGGGTTACAATGAGCAGTTCTTC,CASSLAGGYNEQFF
TRBD2,TRBJ2-2,TRBV27,TGTGCCAGCAGTATACTAGCGGGAGGCACCGGGGAGCTGTTTTTT,CASSILAGGTGELFF
TRBD1,TRBJ2-7,TRBV7-9,TGTGCCAGCAGCTTAGGACAGGGGGCCACCTACGAGCAGTACTTC,CASSLGQGATYEQYF
TRBD1,TRBJ2-7,TRBV2,TGTGCCAGCGCGCTAGGGGGCAGGGGTTCCTACGAGCAGTACTTC,CASALGGRGSYEQYF